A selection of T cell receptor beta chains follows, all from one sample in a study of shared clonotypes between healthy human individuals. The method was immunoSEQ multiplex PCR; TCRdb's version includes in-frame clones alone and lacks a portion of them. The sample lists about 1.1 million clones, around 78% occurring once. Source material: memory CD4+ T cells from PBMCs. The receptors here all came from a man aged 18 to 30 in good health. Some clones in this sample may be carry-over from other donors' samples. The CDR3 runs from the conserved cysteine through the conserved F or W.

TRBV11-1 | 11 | CASSFGPTQYF
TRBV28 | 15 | CASSLWSTGAYEQYF
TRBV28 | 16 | CASSSPLPGGNQPQHF
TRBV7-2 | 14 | CASSLGGNSYEQYF
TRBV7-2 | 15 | CASSLGPGGNYEQYF
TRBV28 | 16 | CASSSLAGPSYNEQFF
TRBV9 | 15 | CASSVVGGSYNGQFF
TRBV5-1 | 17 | CASSYTPPRRMTDTQYF
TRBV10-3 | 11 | CAISGGGGYTF
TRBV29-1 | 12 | CSVGAAENIQYF